A single sample is the source of the 29 T cell receptor beta chains below, sequenced in a study of regulatory T cells in long-lasting Graves disease (dated by TCRdb to about 2021). Libraries came from multiplex PCR. The data were produced on an Illumina HiSeq 4000. TCR beta libraries were built with iRepertoire HTBI primers and Arm-PCR amplification of CDR3 regions. Through fastp at Q25 and MiXCR, TCRdb rebuilt clones from the public reads, retaining in-frame beta chains. CDR3 protein sequences are deduplicated, and each keeps its most common genes and DNA. This sample lists approximately 470,000 distinct CDR3 sequences; 16% were detected once. Of the sample, more than 10% falls within the top ten clones. The intended sense of this specimen's time point label: newly diagnosed GD, antithyroid drugs for less than 3 months. For both TCR sequencing and RNA sequencing, RNA was extracted from PBMCs using TRIzol.

These data also featured in a second study, about T cells in Graves' hyperthyroidism and ophthalmopathy.

Sequenced here: peripheral blood mononuclear cells (PBMCs), sampled at new diagnosis, from a patient treated with antithyroid drugs. The receptors were gathered from a man in his forties with Graves disease. Donor details come from another sample of the same person, matched by shared clones.

The sample holds many counts of this clonotype. One end of the junction is discordant with germline, which a read error may explain. The chain combines TRBV7-7 with TRBJ2-1; 7 bases map to TRBD2. The CDR3 contains 15 residues. Germline CDR1 SSHAT, CDR2 FNYEAQ (reference sequence). The CDR3, as DNA: TGTGCTAGCAGCTTAGGAGCGGGGAAGTACAATGAGCAGTTCTTC. As protein: CASSLGAGKYNEQFF.

Here the CDR3 reads CATSRAVGPGSNSPLHF. Written as DNA, the CDR3 is TGTGCCACCAGCAGGGCCGTTGGGCCCGGATCTAATTCACCCCTCCACTTT. The rearrangement joins TRBV15 to TRBJ1-6, with no clear D. CDR3 length: 17 amino acids. Germline V lookup: CDR1 LNHNV, CDR2 YYDKDF (reference sequence). V was cut by 3 bases and J by 6 bases, with 18 bases left in between.

V usage is TRBV2 and J usage is TRBJ2-1; D ambiguous. The germline V and J ends were trimmed by 4 bases and 9 bases, with 16 bases remaining between them. Germline CDR1 SNHLY, CDR2 FYNNEI. The CDR3 spans 14 residues. CDR3 region: CASSADALPTEQFF. The CDR3 nucleotides are TGTGCCAGCAGTGCCGACGCACTCCCGACTGAGCAGTTCTTC.

The V call is TRBV6-1, the J call TRBJ2-2; 10 bases agree with TRBD1. The CDR3 length is 16 residues. The germline V gene has CDR1 MNHNS and CDR2 SASEGT. V was pared by 6 bases and J by 0 bases, with 4 bases of the junction left unmatched. The CDR3 protein is CASSPDRGPNTGELFF. CDR3 nucleotides: TGTGCCAGCAGCCCCGACAGGGGGCCGAACACCGGGGAGCTGTTTTTT.

This clonotype was seen more than once but under ten times. This sequence joins TRBV27 and TRBJ2-2; TRBD2 agrees at 7 bases. Trimming cost V 6 bases and J 0 bases; bases outside gene matches: 10. The CDR3 sequence is 17 residues long. CDR1 and CDR2 (germline): MNHEY, SMNVEV (reference sequence). The CDR3 DNA reads as TGTGCCAGCAGAACCCTCGGGGAGGGTCCGAACACCGGGGAGCTGTTTTTT. Its translation: CASRTLGEGPNTGELFF.

This clonotype was recorded many times. CDR3 coding DNA: TGTGCCAGCATTCCAGTCGAGGTTCTCTTTTACTATGGCTACACCTTC. Amino acids: CASIPVEVLFYYGYTF. The J gene is TRBJ1-2, the V gene TRBV6-1; no clear D gene. V shed 7 bases and J shed 3 bases, with 21 bases lying between them. Germline V gene lookup returns CDR1 MNHNS and CDR2 SASEGT. The CDR3 contains 16 residues.

This clonotype has ten or more counts. V is TRBV6-1 and J is TRBJ2-1; a possible D gene is TRBD2 (6 bases). V lost 6 bases and J lost 4, with 13 bases in between. The CDR3 loop spans 14 amino acids. Germline loops: CDR1 MNHNS, CDR2 SASEGT. In nucleotides, the CDR3 is TGTGCCAGCAGGCGGACGGAGGGATACAATGAGCAGTTCTTC. It codes for CASRRTEGYNEQFF.

V usage is TRBV4-2 and J usage is TRBJ2-5, with 7 bases lining up with TRBD1. V lost 4 bases, J lost 5 bases, and 10 bases stayed unmatched. The length of the CDR3 is 15 residues. Germline V lookup: CDR1 LGHNA, CDR2 YNFKEQ. The CDR3 protein is CASSRSTGMGETQYF. The CDR3 region has the DNA TGTGCCAGCAGCCGATCGACAGGGATGGGGGAGACCCAGTACTTC.

At least ten counts were recorded for this clonotype. The rearrangement joins TRBV11-2 to TRBJ1-6; D might be TRBD1 (6 bases). This CDR3 has 17 amino acids. V lost 1 base to trimming and J lost 0 bases, with 10 bases between them. CDR1 and CDR2 (germline): SGHAT, FQNNGV. The CDR3 DNA reads TGTGCCAGCAGCTTAGTTCAGGGGAGCTCCTATAATTCACCCCTCCACTTT. Encoded protein: CASSLVQGSSYNSPLHF.

This clonotype has at least ten counts. The CDR3 nucleotides read TGCGCCAGCAGCGTACCACCGGACTCCTACAATGAGCAGTTCTTC. This gives the protein CASSVPPDSYNEQFF. The chain is built from TRBV5-1 and TRBJ2-1; D is unresolved. The CDR3 has 15 residues. V was pared by 4 bases and J by 0 bases, with 11 bases between. Germline V CDR1 and CDR2: SGHRS, YFSETQ.

This clonotype was picked up many times. The CDR3 here is CASTRKGTRNSYEQYF. The DNA for the CDR3 is TGTGCCAGCACCAGAAAAGGGACAAGGAACTCCTACGAGCAGTACTTC. This sequence joins TRBV28 and TRBJ2-7; weak D call: TRBD1 (6 bases). V dropped 7 bases and J dropped 0 bases, with 19 bases sitting between them. The CDR3 has 16 amino acids. CDR1 is MDHEN and CDR2 is SYDVKM in the germline V gene.

The V and J genes are TRBV7-9 and TRBJ2-1; D perhaps matches TRBD1 (5 bases). V was clipped by 2 bases and J by 12 bases, with 14 bases between them. The CDR3 covers 13 residues. Germline assignment: CDR1 SEHNR and CDR2 FQNEAQ (reference sequence). The chain's CDR3 is CASSLPLSTAQFF. For the CDR3, the DNA is TGTGCCAGCAGCTTACCGCTTTCGACAGCGCAGTTCTTC.

This clonotype has ten or more counts. The chain combines TRBV6-5 with TRBJ2-7, with 10 positions matching TRBD2. Germline loops: CDR1 MNHEY, CDR2 SVGAGI. V lost 0 bases and J lost 3; bases outside the gene matches: 8. CDR3 length: 17 residues. CDR3 in DNA: TGTGCCAGCAGTTACTCGAGGCTAGCGGGAGATTTCTACGAGCAGTACTTC. Translated, it gives CASSYSRLAGDFYEQYF.

The chain recombines TRBV4-1 with TRBJ2-2; D gene uncertain. CDR1 is MGHRA and CDR2 is YSYEKL in the germline V gene. The CDR3 runs to 13 residues. V lost 3 bases to trimming and J lost 5 bases, with 7 bases between them. CDR3 loop: CASSHKSTGELFF. CDR3 DNA: TGCGCCAGCAGCCATAAGAGTACCGGGGAGCTGTTTTTT.

This clonotype was counted many times. This chain uses TRBV27 with TRBJ2-7, with D possibly TRBD2 on 6 matching bases. The CDR3 covers 13 residues. V was trimmed by 7 bases and J by 4 bases, leaving 14 bases between them. Germline V lookup: CDR1 MNHEY, CDR2 SMNVEV (reference sequence). CDR3 sequence (DNA): TGTGCCAGCATGAGACTAGAGGCGTACGAGCAGTACTTC. This codes for CASMRLEAYEQYF.

This chain joins TRBV28 and TRBJ1-1, with 7 bases identical to TRBD1. The CDR3 sequence is 16 residues long. The germline V gene has CDR1 MDHEN and CDR2 SYDVKM. V lost 6 bases and J lost 3; bases outside the gene matches: 13. The CDR3 reads CASRRQGLVGDTEAFF. CDR3 DNA sequence: TGTGCCAGCAGAAGACAGGGCTTGGTGGGGGACACTGAAGCTTTCTTT.

This clonotype was seen only a few times. The rearrangement links TRBV29-1 to TRBJ2-1, with D possibly TRBD1 on 6 matching bases. Germline CDR1 reads SQVTM; CDR2 reads ANQGSEA. V was shortened by 7 bases and J by 2 bases, with 12 bases between the two germline ends. CDR3 size: 13 residues. The CDR3 coding sequence is TGCAGCGGCCGTCAGGGGACCTACAATGAGCAGTTCTTC. Translating it yields CSGRQGTYNEQFF.

This clonotype was picked up a small number of times. This rearrangement joins TRBV12-5 to TRBJ2-5; TRBD2 aligns across 13 bases. CDR1 is LGHNT, CDR2 FRNRAP, per germline. V was pared by 5 bases and J by 1 base, with 10 bases of the junction left unmatched. The CDR3 runs 18 residues. In DNA form, the CDR3 reads TGTGCTAGTGGTCCCCGACTAGCGGGAGGAGGGGGCCAAGAGACCCAGTACTTC. Protein: CASGPRLAGGGGQETQYF.

This clonotype came up many times. J is TRBJ2-3 and V is TRBV20-1, with 10 bases matching TRBD2. Trimming cost V 3 bases and J 2 bases; bases outside gene matches: 5. Germline V gene lookup returns CDR1 DFQATT and CDR2 SNEGSKA (reference sequence). The CDR3 length is 15 residues. The CDR3 region has the DNA TGCAGTGCTAGCCCCCTAGCGGGGGTCACAGATACGCAGTATTTT. It encodes CSASPLAGVTDTQYF.

The chain employs TRBV29-1 and TRBJ1-1, with D unclear. The CDR3 has 11 amino acids. Per the germline V gene, CDR1 is SQVTM and CDR2 is ANQGSEA. V lost 3 bases, J lost 6 bases, and 8 bases lay in between. DNA for the CDR3: TGCAGCGTTGACGGGTTGGCTGAAGCTTTCTTT. This gives the protein CSVDGLAEAFF.

This clonotype was counted between two and nine times. The chain links TRBV6-1 to TRBJ2-1; possibly TRBD1 for D (5 bases). Germline V lookup: CDR1 MNHNS, CDR2 SASEGT. The CDR3 length is 13 residues. Trimming left V 4 bases short and J 3 bases short, with 7 bases between. DNA for the CDR3: TGTGCCAGCAGTGGACAGTACTACAATGAGCAGTTCTTC. It specifies CASSGQYYNEQFF.

This clonotype has at least ten counts. V and J are TRBV24-1 and TRBJ1-2; D gene uncertain. Trimming stripped 1 base from V and 6 bases from J, with 8 bases between. Germline V lookup: CDR1 KGHDR, CDR2 SFDVKD. CDR3 size: 13 residues. The CDR3 DNA reads as TGTGCCACCAGTGATTTAACGGAAAATGGCTACACCTTC. Translating gives CATSDLTENGYTF.

Ten or more counts support this clonotype. The V and J genes are TRBV11-3 and TRBJ2-6, with a possible D match to TRBD2 (6 bases). This CDR3 contains 17 residues. Between the trimmed V and J ends, which lost 1 base and 0 bases, there was a span of 10 bases. In germline, CDR1 is SGHNT, CDR2 YENEEA. CDR3 loop: CASSLGDLSSGANVLTF. CDR3 nucleotide sequence: TGTGCCAGCAGCTTAGGGGACTTATCCTCTGGGGCCAACGTCCTGACTTTC.

J is TRBJ2-2 and V is TRBV29-1; D is undetermined. Germline-derived CDR1 and CDR2 are SQVTM and ANQGSEA. V was trimmed by 5 bases and J by 4 bases, leaving 11 bases between them. There are 13 residues in the CDR3. CDR3 loop: CSVTVRLTGELFF. The DNA of the CDR3 is TGCAGCGTTACAGTTCGACTCACCGGGGAGCTGTTTTTT.

The chain links TRBV19 to TRBJ1-1; TRBD1 is a possible D gene (5 bases). With 4 bases removed from V and 5 bases from J, the gap between germline ends came to 14 bases. Per the germline V gene, CDR1 is LNHDA and CDR2 is SQIVND (reference sequence). The CDR3 runs 14 residues. The CDR3 here is CASSTQGVRTEAFF. CDR3 coding DNA: TGTGCCAGTAGTACTCAGGGTGTAAGGACTGAAGCTTTCTTT.

The sample holds many counts of this clonotype. This chain links TRBV7-3 with TRBJ1-1; D unresolved. The CDR3 length is 13 residues. CDR1 and CDR2 (germline): SGHTA, FQGTGA. Trimming stripped 5 bases from V and 1 base from J, with 8 bases between. CDR3 sequence (DNA): TGTGCCAGCAGCCGAGCGGAGAACACTGAAGCTTTCTTT. This sequence encodes CASSRAENTEAFF.

This sequence joins TRBV2 and TRBJ2-7, with TRBD2 identical over 7 bases. The CDR3 loop spans 12 amino acids. V was pared by 8 bases and J by 9 bases, with 10 bases of the junction left unmatched. The V gene's germline CDR1 is SNHLY and CDR2 FYNNEI. CDR3 sequence (DNA): TGTGCCAGCGGGAAGCGGGATGGTCGGCAGTACTTC. This gives the protein CASGKRDGRQYF.

In its sample, this clonotype was seen many times. The chain combines TRBV28 with TRBJ2-5, with TRBD1 matching 8 bases. Germline values: CDR1 MDHEN, CDR2 SYDVKM. The CDR3 is 18 residues long. V lost 5 bases and J lost 2; bases outside the gene matches: 16. The CDR3 DNA is TGTGCCAGCAGTGTCATACAGGGGGAGCATACTTCTCAAGAGACCCAGTACTTC. It encodes CASSVIQGEHTSQETQYF.

V usage is TRBV11-2 and J usage is TRBJ2-4; 8 bases line up with TRBD1. Germline V lookup: CDR1 SGHAT, CDR2 FQNNGV. The J segment lost 7 bases and the V segment lost 4 bases, leaving 6 bases of the junction unmatched. The CDR3 is 14 residues long. CDR3 DNA sequence: TGTGCCAGCAGCTCGGGACAGGTCAATAACATTCAGTACTTC. It is translated as CASSSGQVNNIQYF.